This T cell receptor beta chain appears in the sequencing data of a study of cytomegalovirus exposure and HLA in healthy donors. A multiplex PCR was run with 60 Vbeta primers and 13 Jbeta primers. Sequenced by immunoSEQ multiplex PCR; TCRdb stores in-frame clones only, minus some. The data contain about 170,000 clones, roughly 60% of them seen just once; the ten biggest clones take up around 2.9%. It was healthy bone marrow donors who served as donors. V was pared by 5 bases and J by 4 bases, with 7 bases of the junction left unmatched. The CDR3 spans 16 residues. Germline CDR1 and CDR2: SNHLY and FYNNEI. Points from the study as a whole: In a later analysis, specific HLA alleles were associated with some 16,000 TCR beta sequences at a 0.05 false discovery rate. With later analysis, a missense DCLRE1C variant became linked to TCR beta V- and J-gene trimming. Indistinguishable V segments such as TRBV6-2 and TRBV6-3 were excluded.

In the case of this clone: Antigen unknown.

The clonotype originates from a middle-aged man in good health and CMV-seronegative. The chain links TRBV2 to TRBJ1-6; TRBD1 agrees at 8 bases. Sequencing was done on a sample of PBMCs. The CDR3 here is CASSLSRTGYNSPLHF. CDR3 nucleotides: TGTGCCAGCAGTCTCTCGAGGACAGGGTATAATTCACCCCTCCACTTT.